These 19 T cell receptor beta chains came from one sample sequenced in a study of blood T cell repertoires in COVID-19. TCRdb's copy holds only in-frame clones and misses some; the assay was immunoSEQ multiplex PCR. The sample has 80,000 to 100,000 clones; around 81% are singletons. The sample consisted of peripheral blood. These receptor sequences come from a man aged 50 to 60 who had recovered from COVID-19.

V and J are TRBV27 and TRBJ1-3; D is possibly TRBD1 (5 bases). The CDR3 has 13 residues. V shed 5 bases and J shed 9 bases, with 14 bases lying between them. Germline CDR1 is MNHEY and CDR2 is SMNVEV (reference sequence). This CDR3 reads CASSRRGESTIYF. For the CDR3, the DNA is TGTGCCAGCAGTCGGCGGGGGGAGAGCACCATATATTTT.

The V call is TRBV9, the J call TRBJ2-7; TRBD1 matches at 7 bases. CDR1 is SGDLS and CDR2 is YYNGEE in the germline V gene. With 4 bases clipped from V and 3 bases from J, the junction kept 10 bases outside the gene matches. The CDR3 has 15 amino acids. The CDR3 region is CASSPRQGGFYEQYF. The DNA of the CDR3 is TGTGCCAGCAGCCCCCGACAGGGTGGGTTCTACGAGCAGTACTTC.

This clone showed up just a few times. The chain carries TRBV6-5 and TRBJ1-4, with TRBD1 identical over 8 bases. The length of the CDR3 is 14 residues. J gave up 6 bases and V 4 bases, and 4 bases lay outside the gene matches. Germline CDR1 MNHEY, CDR2 SVGAGI. For the CDR3, the DNA is TGTGCCAGCAGTTTTCAGACAGGGGATGAAAAACTGTTTTTT. It encodes CASSFQTGDEKLFF.

A few counts support this clone. The V gene is TRBV11-2, the J gene TRBJ2-7; 11 bases align to TRBD2. V shed 1 base, J shed 0 bases, and the junction held 8 bases outside the gene matches. Germline CDR1 is SGHAT and CDR2 is FQNNGV. The CDR3 length is 18 residues. CDR3 sequence (DNA): TGTGCCAGCAGCTTAGGGTCTAGCGGGGGGTCTAGCTCCTACGAGCAGTACTTC. Translating it yields CASSLGSSGGSSSYEQYF.

The chain uses TRBV2 and TRBJ2-7; 7 bases line up with TRBD1. There are 15 residues in the CDR3. Trimming at V came to 6 bases and at J to 0 bases, leaving 8 bases not matched to a gene. Germline V gives CDR1 SNHLY, CDR2 FYNNEI. CDR3 in DNA: TGTGCCAGCAGACCCACAGGGGCCTCCTCCTACGAGCAGTACTTC. Its translation is CASRPTGASSYEQYF.

The chain recombines TRBV2 with TRBJ1-6; possibly TRBD1 for D (6 bases). Germline values: CDR1 SNHLY, CDR2 FYNNEI. The length of the CDR3 is 15 residues. Trimming left V 6 bases short and J 10 bases short, with 19 bases between. CDR3 DNA sequence: TGTGCCAGCAGCGTCCTGGGGGGAGGGGGATCACCCCTCCACTTT. This codes for CASSVLGGGGSPLHF.

The chain carries TRBV4-3 and TRBJ2-7, with TRBD2 matching 9 bases. The CDR3 runs 14 residues. Trimming removed 1 base from V and 9 bases from J; junction bases left unmatched: 7. Germline V gene sequence: CDR1 LGHNA, CDR2 YSLEER. CDR3 protein: CASSQVGLAGRQYF. CDR3 coding DNA: TGCGCCAGCAGCCAAGTGGGACTAGCTGGACGGCAGTACTTC.

This clone was observed at least ten times. This chain joins TRBV11-3 and TRBJ2-2, with 9 bases aligning to TRBD1. This CDR3 comprises 17 residues. J lost 7 bases, V lost 1 base, and 10 bases had no gene match. The germline gives CDR1 SGHNT, CDR2 YENEEA. Written as DNA, the CDR3 is TGTGCCAGCAGCTTAGGGCTCCGGGACAGGGAAAGCGGGGAGCTGTTTTTT. It yields the protein CASSLGLRDRESGELFF.

The genes are TRBV6-5 and TRBJ2-3, with 10 positions matching TRBD1. The CDR3 length is 15 residues. Germline V CDR1 and CDR2: MNHEY, SVGAGI. V gave up 6 bases and J gave up 4 bases; unmatched junction bases: 7. The CDR3 is CASSLDRGRSDTQYF. DNA for the CDR3: TGTGCCAGCAGCCTGGACAGGGGGAGGTCAGATACGCAGTATTTT.

The genes are TRBV24-1 and TRBJ2-1, with 10 bases matching TRBD1. The CDR3 spans 15 residues. Per the germline V gene, CDR1 is KGHDR and CDR2 is SFDVKD. V shed 3 bases and J 6 bases; nucleotides not matched to a gene: 4. As DNA, the CDR3 is TGTGCCACCAGTGATAATAGGGACAGGGGCAATGAGCAGTTCTTC. Translated: CATSDNRDRGNEQFF.

The chain couples TRBV28 to TRBJ1-3; TRBD1 aligns across 8 bases. The CDR3 is made up of 16 amino acids. CDR1 and CDR2 from the germline V gene are MDHEN and SYDVKM. V dropped 2 bases and J dropped 4; count of bases not matched to a gene: 7. CDR3 DNA sequence: TGTGCCAGCAGTTTAGATTACAGGGGGGGAGGAAACACCATATATTTT. Translated: CASSLDYRGGGNTIYF.

This clone has just one count. V usage is TRBV14 and J usage is TRBJ1-2; no clear D gene. This CDR3 spans 19 amino acids. Germline CDR1 and CDR2: SGHDN and FVKESK. The V end lost 0 bases, the J end lost 3 bases, and 23 bases lay between the germline ends. The CDR3 DNA sequence: TGTGCCAGCAGCCAAGATAGATTGAGGGAATACCCCTCGTACTATGGCTACACCTTC. Translation gives CASSQDRLREYPSYYGYTF.

CDR3: CASSPPSRGFGYTF. DNA of the CDR3: TGTGCCAGCTCACCACCGTCAAGGGGTTTTGGCTACACCTTC. The chain employs TRBV18 and TRBJ1-2; D might be TRBD1 (5 bases). This CDR3 is built from 14 residues. The V end lost 0 bases, the J end lost 7 bases, and 12 bases lay between the germline ends. CDR1 is KGHSH, CDR2 LQKENI, per germline.

The gene calls are TRBV28 and TRBJ1-1; TRBD1 aligns across 8 bases. Germline CDR1 MDHEN, CDR2 SYDVKM. V dropped 4 bases and J dropped 4; count of bases not matched to a gene: 5. The CDR3 spans 14 residues. Written as DNA, the CDR3 is TGTGCCAGCAGTTACACAGGGGGGGGCACTGAAGCTTTCTTT. Protein sequence: CASSYTGGGTEAFF.

The rearrangement links TRBV27 to TRBJ1-6; possibly TRBD1 for D (5 bases). This CDR3 region has 15 residues. V shed 3 bases and J shed 9 bases, with 15 bases lying between them. Per the germline V gene, CDR1 is MNHEY and CDR2 is SMNVEV (reference sequence). In DNA form, the CDR3 reads TGTGCCAGCAGTTTGCGGGCCCGGGGGGGTTCACCCCTCCACTTT. Translating it yields CASSLRARGGSPLHF.

The V and J genes are TRBV2 and TRBJ1-5, with 10 bases matching TRBD1. The CDR3 covers 14 residues. Germline V gene sequence: CDR1 SNHLY, CDR2 FYNNEI. V shed 4 bases and J 6 bases; nucleotides not matched to a gene: 3. The CDR3 reads CASSGRTGGQPQHF. The CDR3 nucleotides are TGTGCCAGCAGTGGGAGGACAGGGGGTCAGCCCCAGCATTTT.

The CDR3 spells CASTLSGTGSSPLHF. CDR3 nucleotides: TGTGCCAGCACCTTAAGTGGGACAGGGTCTTCACCCCTCCACTTT. V is TRBV25-1 and J is TRBJ1-6; 9 positions match TRBD1. The CDR3 has 15 residues. Germline CDR1 reads MGHDK; CDR2 reads SYGVNS. With 7 bases clipped from V and 9 bases from J, the junction kept 10 bases outside the gene matches.

This chain links TRBV6-1 with TRBJ2-1, with 10 bases fitting TRBD2. Germline CDR1 is MNHNS and CDR2 is SASEGT. There are 16 residues in the CDR3. V was pared by 0 bases and J by 7 bases, with 6 bases of the junction left unmatched. The DNA for the CDR3 is TGTGCCAGCAGTGAAGCAGCGGGACTAGCGTCGAATGAGCAGTTCTTC. Protein: CASSEAAGLASNEQFF.

This rearrangement joins TRBV6-5 to TRBJ2-3, with a tentative D call TRBD1 (6 bases). The germline gives CDR1 MNHEY, CDR2 SVGAGI. The V gene lost 7 bases and the J gene lost 6 bases, with 17 bases spanning the gap. This CDR3 has 14 amino acids. CDR3 nucleotide sequence: TGTGCCAGCATAGGTTCCCCGAGGGGGGATACGCAGTATTTT. Protein: CASIGSPRGDTQYF.